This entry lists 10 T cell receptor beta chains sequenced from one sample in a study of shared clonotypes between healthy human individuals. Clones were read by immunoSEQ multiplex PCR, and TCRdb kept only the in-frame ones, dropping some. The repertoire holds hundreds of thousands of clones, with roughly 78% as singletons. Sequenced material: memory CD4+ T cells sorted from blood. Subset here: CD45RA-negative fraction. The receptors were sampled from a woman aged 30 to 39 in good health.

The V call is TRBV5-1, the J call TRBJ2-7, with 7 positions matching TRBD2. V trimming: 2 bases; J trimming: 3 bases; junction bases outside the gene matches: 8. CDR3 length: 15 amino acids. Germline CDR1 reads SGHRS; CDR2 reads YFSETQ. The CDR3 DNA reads TGCGCCAGCAGCTTACCTAGCGGTACACTCTACGAGCAGTACTTC. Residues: CASSLPSGTLYEQYF.

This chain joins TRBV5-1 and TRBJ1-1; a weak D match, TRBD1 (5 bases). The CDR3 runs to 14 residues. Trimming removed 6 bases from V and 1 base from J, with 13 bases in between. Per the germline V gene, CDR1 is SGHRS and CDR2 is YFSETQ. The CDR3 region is CASMADSSNTEAFF. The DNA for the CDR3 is TGCGCCAGCATGGCAGACAGCTCGAACACTGAAGCTTTCTTT.

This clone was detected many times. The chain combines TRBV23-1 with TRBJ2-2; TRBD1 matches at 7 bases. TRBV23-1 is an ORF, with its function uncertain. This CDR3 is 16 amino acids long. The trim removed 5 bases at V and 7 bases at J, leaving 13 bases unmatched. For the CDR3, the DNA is TGCGCCAGCAGTACAAATCGGACAGGTTCTTGCGGGGAGCTGTTTTTT. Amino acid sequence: CASSTNRTGSCGELFF.

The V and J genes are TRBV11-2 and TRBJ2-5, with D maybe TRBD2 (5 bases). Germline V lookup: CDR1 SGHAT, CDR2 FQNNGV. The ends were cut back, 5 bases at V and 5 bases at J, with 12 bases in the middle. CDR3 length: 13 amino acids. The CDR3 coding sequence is TGTGCCAGCAGCGACCACGGGAAGGAGACCCAGTACTTC. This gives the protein CASSDHGKETQYF.

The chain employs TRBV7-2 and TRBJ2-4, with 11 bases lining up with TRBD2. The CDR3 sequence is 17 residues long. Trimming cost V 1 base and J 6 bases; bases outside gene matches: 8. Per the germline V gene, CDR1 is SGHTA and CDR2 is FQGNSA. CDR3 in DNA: TGTGCCAGCAGCTTAGACGGGACTAGCGGAGGTAGAAACATTCAGTACTTC. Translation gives CASSLDGTSGGRNIQYF.

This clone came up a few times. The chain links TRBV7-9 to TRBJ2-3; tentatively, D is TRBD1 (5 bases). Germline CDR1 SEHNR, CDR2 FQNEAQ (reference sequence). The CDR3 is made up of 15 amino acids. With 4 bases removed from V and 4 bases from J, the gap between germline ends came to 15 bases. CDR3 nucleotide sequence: TGTGCCAGCAGCTCAAGTTGGCAGGGCCCAGATACGCAGTATTTT. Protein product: CASSSSWQGPDTQYF.

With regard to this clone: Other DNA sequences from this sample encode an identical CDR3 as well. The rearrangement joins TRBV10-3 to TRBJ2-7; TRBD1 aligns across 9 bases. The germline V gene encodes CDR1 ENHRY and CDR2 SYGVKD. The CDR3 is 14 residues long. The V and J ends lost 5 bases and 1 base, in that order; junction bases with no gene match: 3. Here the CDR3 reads CAISSGTGSYEQYF. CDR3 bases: TGTGCCATCAGTTCCGGGACAGGGTCCTACGAGCAGTACTTC.

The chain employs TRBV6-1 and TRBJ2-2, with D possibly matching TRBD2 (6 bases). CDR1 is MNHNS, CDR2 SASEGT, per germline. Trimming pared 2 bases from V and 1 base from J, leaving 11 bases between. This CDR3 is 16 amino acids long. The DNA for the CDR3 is TGTGCCAGCAGTGAAAATCCGGGAGTGAACACCGGGGAGCTGTTTTTT. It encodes CASSENPGVNTGELFF.

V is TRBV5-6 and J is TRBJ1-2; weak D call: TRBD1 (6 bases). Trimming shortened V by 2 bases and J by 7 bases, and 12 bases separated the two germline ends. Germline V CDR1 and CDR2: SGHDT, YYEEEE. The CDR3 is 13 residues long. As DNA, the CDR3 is TGTGCCAGCAGCTTTTGGGGGGCGCTTGGCTACACCTTC. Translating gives CASSFWGALGYTF.

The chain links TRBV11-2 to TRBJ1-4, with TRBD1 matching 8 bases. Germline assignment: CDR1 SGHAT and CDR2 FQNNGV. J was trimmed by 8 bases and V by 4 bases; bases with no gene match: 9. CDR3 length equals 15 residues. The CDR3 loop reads CASSSAGGAQEKLFF. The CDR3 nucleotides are TGTGCCAGCAGCTCCGCAGGGGGCGCTCAAGAAAAACTGTTTTTT. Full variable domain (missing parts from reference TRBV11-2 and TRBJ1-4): EAGVAQSPRYKIIEKRQSVAFWCNPISGHATLYWYQQILGQGPKLLIQFQNNGVVDDSQLPKDRFSAERLKGVDSTLKIQPAKLEDSAVYLCASSSAGGAQEKLFFGSGTQLSVL.